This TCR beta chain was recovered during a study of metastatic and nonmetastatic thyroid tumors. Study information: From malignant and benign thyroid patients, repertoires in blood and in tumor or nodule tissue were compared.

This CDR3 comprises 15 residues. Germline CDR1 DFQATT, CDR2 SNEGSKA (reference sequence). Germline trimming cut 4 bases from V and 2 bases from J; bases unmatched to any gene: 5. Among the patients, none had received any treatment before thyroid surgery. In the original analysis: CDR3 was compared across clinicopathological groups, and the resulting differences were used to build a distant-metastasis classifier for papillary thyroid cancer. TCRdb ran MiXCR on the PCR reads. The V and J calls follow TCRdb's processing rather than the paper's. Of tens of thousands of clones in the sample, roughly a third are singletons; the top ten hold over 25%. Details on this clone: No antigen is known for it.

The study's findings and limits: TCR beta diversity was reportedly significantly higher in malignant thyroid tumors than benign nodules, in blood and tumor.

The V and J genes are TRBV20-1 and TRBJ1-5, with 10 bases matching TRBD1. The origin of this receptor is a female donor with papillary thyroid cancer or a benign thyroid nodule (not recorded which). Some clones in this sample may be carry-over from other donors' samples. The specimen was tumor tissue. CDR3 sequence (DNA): TGCAGTGCTACCGCCGGGACAGGGGGCAATCAGCCCCAGCATTTT. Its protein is CSATAGTGGNQPQHF.